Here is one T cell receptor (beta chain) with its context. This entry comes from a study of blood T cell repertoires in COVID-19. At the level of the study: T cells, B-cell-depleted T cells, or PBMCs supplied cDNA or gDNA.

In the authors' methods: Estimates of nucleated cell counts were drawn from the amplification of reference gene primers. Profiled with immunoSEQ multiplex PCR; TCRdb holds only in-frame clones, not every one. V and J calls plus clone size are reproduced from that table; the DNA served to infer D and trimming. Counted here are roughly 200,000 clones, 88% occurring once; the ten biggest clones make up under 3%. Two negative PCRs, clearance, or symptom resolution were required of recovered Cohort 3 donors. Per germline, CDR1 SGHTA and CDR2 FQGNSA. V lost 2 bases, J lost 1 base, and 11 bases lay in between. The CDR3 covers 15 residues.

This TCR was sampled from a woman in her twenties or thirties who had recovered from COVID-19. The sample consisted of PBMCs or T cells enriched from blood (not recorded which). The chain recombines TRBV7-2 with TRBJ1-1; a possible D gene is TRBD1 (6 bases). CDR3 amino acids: CASSLYRAGNTEAFF. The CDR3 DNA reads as TGTGCCAGCAGCTTATACAGGGCGGGGAACACTGAAGCTTTCTTT.